The clone carrying this T cell receptor (beta chain) was seen repeatedly, ten times or more. Its target is unknown. Germline V gene sequence: CDR1 MDHEN, CDR2 SYDVKM. Trimming cost V 3 bases and J 4 bases; bases outside gene matches: 4. The CDR3 has 15 amino acids. TCRdb reanalysed the 5' RACE reads using MiXCR and keeps one entry per CDR3 protein. The sample holds under 200,000 distinct CDR3 sequences, around 30% seen once. This sample is part of a study of T-cell memory formation after mild COVID-19. Overall study: Across donors, TCR clusters were largely donor specific. Study conclusions and caveats: There were some responding clones in pre-infection memory, which suggested that cross-reactive memory had joined.

The clonotype comes from an adult woman who had mild COVID-19 (a few samples of this study predate the infection). Cell type and time point are not known. This chain links TRBV28 with TRBJ2-1; TRBD2 aligns across 9 bases. Material: PBMCs or a T cell subset sorted from them (not recorded which). CDR3 sequence reads: CASSLGGRVYNEQFF. For the CDR3, the DNA is TGTGCCAGCAGTTTGGGCGGGAGGGTTTACAATGAGCAGTTCTTC.